This T cell receptor beta chain was captured in a study of beta chain features in type 1 diabetes. Study as a whole: Cell yields, age and gender were similar between patients and healthy donors.

Since all of the isolated RNA was reverse transcribed, expressed TCRB transcripts were what got sequenced. Naive, central memory and regulatory T cell samples yielded around 3.6 million reads on average. Assay: immunoSEQ multiplex PCR; the TCRdb copy retains only in-frame clones and omits some. The sample shows about 300,000 clones, roughly 12% of them seen only once. V lost 0 bases and J lost 4, with 16 bases in between. The CDR3 is 16 amino acids. Germline-derived CDR1 and CDR2 are MNHNY and SVGAGI (reference sequence). This clone has only a few counts. The antigen is unknown. The study, taken as a whole, reports: Type 1 diabetes patients had moderately but significantly shorter TCRB CDR3s in all four CD4+ subsets. The naive, central memory and Treg TCRB repertoires of patients appeared to be more similar to one another than those of healthy donors.

This receptor was taken from a woman younger than 35 with type 1 diabetes. Sequencing was carried out using naive CD4+ T cells from blood. The chain is built from TRBV6-6 and TRBJ2-7; perhaps TRBD2 as D (5 bases). In nucleotides, the CDR3 is TGTGCCAGCAGTTACTCAGCGGAGTCTATACCGTACGAGCAGTACTTC. It specifies CASSYSAESIPYEQYF.